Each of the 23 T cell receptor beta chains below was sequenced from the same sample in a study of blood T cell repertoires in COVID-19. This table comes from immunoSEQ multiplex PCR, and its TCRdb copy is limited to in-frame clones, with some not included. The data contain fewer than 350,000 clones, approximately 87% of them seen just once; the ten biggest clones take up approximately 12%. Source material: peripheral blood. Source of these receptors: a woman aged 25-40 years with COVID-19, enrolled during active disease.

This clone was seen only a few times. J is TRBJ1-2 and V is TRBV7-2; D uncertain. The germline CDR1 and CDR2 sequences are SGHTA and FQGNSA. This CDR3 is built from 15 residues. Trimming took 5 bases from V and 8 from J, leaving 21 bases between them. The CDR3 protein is CASSRRSTVAEGYTF. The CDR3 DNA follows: TGTGCCAGCAGCCGGCGGTCGACCGTTGCTGAAGGCTACACCTTC.

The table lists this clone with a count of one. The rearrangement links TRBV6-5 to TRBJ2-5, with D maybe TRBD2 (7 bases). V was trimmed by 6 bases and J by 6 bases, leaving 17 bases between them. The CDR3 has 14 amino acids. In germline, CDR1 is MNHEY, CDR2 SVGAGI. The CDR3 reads CASSGGGGDQTQYF. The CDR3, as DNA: TGTGCCAGCAGCGGAGGGGGGGGCGACCAGACCCAGTACTTC.

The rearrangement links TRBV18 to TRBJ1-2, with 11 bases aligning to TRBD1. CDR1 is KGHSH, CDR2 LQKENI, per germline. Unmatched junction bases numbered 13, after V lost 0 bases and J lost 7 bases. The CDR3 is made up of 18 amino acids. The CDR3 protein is CASSPPYSDRGRKGGYTF. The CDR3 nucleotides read TGTGCCAGCTCACCACCGTATTCGGACAGGGGGCGCAAAGGTGGCTACACCTTC.

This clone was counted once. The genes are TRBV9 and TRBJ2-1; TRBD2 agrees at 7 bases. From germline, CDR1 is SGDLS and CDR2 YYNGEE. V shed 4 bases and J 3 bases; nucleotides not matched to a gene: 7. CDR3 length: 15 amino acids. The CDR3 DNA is TGTGCCAGCAGCTTCCGGGGACTATTCTACAATGAGCAGTTCTTC. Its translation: CASSFRGLFYNEQFF.

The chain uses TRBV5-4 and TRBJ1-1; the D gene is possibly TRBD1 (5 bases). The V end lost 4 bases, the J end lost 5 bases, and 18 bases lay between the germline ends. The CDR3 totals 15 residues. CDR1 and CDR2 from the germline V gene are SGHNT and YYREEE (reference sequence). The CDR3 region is CASSRTGRMGTEAFF. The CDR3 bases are TGTGCCAGCAGCCGAACAGGCCGGATGGGTACTGAAGCTTTCTTT.

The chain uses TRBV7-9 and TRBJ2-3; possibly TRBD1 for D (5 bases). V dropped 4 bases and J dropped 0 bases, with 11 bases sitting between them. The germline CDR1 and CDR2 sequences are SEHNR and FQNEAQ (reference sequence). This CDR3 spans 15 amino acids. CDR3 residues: CASSSTVFSTDTQYF. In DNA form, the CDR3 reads TGTGCCAGCAGCTCGACAGTCTTCAGCACAGATACGCAGTATTTT.

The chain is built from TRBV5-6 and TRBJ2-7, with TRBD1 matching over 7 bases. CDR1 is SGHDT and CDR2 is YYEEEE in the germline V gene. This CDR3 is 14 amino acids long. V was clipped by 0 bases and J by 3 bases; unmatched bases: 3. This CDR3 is CASSLGGQIYEQYF. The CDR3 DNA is TGTGCCAGCAGCTTGGGGGGACAGATCTACGAGCAGTACTTC. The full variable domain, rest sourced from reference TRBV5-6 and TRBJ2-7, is DAGVTQSPTHLIKTRGQQVTLRCSPKSGHDTVSWYQQALGQGPQFIFQYYEEEERQRGNFPDRFSGHQFPNYSSELNVNALLLGDSALYLCASSLGGQIYEQYFGPGTRLTVT.

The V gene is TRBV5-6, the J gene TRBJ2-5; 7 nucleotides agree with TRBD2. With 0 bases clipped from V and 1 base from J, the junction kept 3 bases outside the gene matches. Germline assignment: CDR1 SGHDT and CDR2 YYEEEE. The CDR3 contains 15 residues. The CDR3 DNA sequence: TGTGCCAGCAGCTTGGCCGGGAGGTTCCAAGAGACCCAGTACTTC. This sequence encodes CASSLAGRFQETQYF.

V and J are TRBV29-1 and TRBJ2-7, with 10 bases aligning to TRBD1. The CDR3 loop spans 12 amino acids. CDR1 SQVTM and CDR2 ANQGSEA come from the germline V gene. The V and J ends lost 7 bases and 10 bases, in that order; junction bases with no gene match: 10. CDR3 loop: CSARQGAGDQYF. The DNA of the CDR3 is TGCAGCGCCCGACAGGGGGCAGGTGATCAGTACTTC.

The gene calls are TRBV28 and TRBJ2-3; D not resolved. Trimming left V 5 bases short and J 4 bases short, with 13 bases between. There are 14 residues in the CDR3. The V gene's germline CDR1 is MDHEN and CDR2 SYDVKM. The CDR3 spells CASSPPDAADTQYF. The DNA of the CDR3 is TGTGCCAGCAGTCCCCCTGACGCGGCAGATACGCAGTATTTT.

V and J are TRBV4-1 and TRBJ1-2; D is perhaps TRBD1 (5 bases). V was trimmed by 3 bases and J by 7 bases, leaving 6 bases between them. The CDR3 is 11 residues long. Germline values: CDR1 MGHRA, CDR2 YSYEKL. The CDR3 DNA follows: TGCGCCAGCAGCCATGGGGCTGGCTACACCTTC. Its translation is CASSHGAGYTF.

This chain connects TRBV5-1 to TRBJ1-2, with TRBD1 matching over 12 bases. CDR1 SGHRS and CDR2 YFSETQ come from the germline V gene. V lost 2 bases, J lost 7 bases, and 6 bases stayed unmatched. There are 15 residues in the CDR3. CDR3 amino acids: CASSLSGQGASGYTF. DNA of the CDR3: TGCGCCAGCAGCTTATCGGGACAGGGGGCTAGTGGCTACACCTTC.

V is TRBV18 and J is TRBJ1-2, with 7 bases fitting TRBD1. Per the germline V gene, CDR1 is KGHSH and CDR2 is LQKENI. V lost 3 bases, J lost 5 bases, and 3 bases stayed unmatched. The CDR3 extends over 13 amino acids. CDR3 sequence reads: CASSPGTDYGYTF. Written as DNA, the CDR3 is TGTGCCAGCTCACCGGGGACAGATTATGGCTACACCTTC.

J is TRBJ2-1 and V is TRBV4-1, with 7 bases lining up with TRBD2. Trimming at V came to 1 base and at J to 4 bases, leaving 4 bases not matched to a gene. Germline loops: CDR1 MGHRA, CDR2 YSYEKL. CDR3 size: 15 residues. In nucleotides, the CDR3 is TGCGCCAGCAGCCAAGCGGCTAGCGGTTACAATGAGCAGTTCTTC. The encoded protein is CASSQAASGYNEQFF.

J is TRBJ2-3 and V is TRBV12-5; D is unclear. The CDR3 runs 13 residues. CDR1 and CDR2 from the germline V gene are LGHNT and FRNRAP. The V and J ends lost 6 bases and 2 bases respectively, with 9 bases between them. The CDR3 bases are TGTGCTAGTGGCTTGACTGTCACAGATACGCAGTATTTT. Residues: CASGLTVTDTQYF.

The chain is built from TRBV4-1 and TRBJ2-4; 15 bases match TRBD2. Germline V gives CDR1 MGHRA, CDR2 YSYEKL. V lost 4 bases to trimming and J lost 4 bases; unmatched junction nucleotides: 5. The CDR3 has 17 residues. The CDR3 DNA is TGCGCCAGCAGCCTCGGACTAGCGGGGGGGCCAAAAAACATTCAGTACTTC. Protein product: CASSLGLAGGPKNIQYF.

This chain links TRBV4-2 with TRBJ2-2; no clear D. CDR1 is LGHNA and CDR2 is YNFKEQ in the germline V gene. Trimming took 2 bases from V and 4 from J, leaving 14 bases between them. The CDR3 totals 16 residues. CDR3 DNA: TGTGCCAGCAGCCAAATACTCCGTAACTTCACCGGGGAGCTGTTTTTT. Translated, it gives CASSQILRNFTGELFF.

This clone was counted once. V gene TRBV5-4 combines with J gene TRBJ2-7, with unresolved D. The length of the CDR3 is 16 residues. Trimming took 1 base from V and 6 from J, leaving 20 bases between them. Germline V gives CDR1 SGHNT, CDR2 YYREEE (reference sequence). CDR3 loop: CASSLYQVFPPGEQYF. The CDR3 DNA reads TGTGCCAGCAGCTTGTATCAAGTGTTCCCGCCCGGCGAGCAGTACTTC.

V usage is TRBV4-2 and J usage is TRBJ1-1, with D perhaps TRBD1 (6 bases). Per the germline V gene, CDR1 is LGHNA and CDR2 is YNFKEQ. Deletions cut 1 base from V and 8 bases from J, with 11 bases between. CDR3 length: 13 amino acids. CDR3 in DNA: TGTGCCAGCAGCCAAGGCTTCAGGGGAGAAGCTTTCTTT. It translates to CASSQGFRGEAFF.

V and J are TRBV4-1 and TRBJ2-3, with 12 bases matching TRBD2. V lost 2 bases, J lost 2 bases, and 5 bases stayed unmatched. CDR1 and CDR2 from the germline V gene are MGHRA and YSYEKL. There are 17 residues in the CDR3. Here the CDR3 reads CASSQFGLAGITDTQYF. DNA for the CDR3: TGCGCCAGCAGCCAATTCGGACTAGCGGGAATCACAGATACGCAGTATTTT.

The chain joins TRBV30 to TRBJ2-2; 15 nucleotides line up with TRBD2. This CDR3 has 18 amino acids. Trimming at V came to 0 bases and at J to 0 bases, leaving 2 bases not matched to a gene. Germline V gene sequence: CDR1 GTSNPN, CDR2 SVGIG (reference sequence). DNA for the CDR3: TGTGCCTGGAGTGTGGGACTAGCGGGGGGCGCGAACACCGGGGAGCTGTTTTTT. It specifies CAWSVGLAGGANTGELFF.

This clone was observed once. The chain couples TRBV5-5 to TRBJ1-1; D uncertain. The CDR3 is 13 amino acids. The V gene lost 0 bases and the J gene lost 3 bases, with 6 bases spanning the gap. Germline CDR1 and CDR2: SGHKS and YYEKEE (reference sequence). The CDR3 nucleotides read TGTGCCAGCAGCTTGGGGGCCTACACTGAAGCTTTCTTT. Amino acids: CASSLGAYTEAFF.

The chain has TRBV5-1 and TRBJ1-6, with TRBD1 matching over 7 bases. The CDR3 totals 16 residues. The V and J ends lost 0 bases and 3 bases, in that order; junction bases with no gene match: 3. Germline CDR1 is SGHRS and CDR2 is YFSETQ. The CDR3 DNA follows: TGCGCCAGCAGCTTGGGGAGGGACAGCTATAATTCACCCCTCCACTTT. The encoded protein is CASSLGRDSYNSPLHF. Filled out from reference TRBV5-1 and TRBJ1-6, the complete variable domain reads KAGVTQTPRYLIKTRGQQVTLSCSPISGHRSVSWYQQTPGQGLQFLFEYFSETQRNKGNFPGRFSGRQFSNSRSEMNVSTLELGDSALYLCASSLGRDSYNSPLHFGNGTRLTVT.